The 5 T cell receptor beta chains below all came from one sample that was sequenced in a study of blood T cell repertoires in COVID-19. The repertoire was sequenced with immunoSEQ multiplex PCR; TCRdb's copy has only in-frame clones and lacks some. This table has 270,000 or so clones, 86% appearing once. The sequenced sample consisted of peripheral blood. The origin of the receptors is a woman aged 30 to 39 with active or convalescent COVID-19.

The chain links TRBV15 to TRBJ2-5, with D unclear. The ends were cut back, 0 bases at V and 5 bases at J, with 4 bases in the middle. Germline V gene lookup returns CDR1 LNHNV and CDR2 YYDKDF (reference sequence). The CDR3 is 12 amino acids. The CDR3 sequence: CATSRDAETQYF. CDR3 nucleotide sequence: TGTGCCACCAGCAGAGATGCGGAGACCCAGTACTTC.

This chain connects TRBV20-1 to TRBJ2-7, with TRBD2 identical over 8 bases. The V segment lost 3 bases and the J segment 0 bases; nucleotides outside the gene matches: 10. CDR3 length: 16 amino acids. Germline-derived CDR1 and CDR2 are DFQATT and SNEGSKA (reference sequence). The CDR3 nucleotides read TGCAGTGCTAGTCTTCAGCGGGGGCCGCACTCCTACGAGCAGTACTTC. This sequence encodes CSASLQRGPHSYEQYF.

The chain couples TRBV7-2 to TRBJ2-7, with 8 bases identical to TRBD2. Looked up from germline, CDR1 is SGHTA and CDR2 is FQGNSA. The junction had 7 bases not matched to a gene; V was cut back by 5 bases and J by 1 base. The CDR3 is 15 residues long. CDR3 DNA sequence: TGTGCCAGCAGCCTTACCCCGGGGGGGTCCTACGAGCAGTACTTC. Translating gives CASSLTPGGSYEQYF.

This rearrangement joins TRBV7-8 to TRBJ2-7, with 8 positions matching TRBD1. CDR3 length: 13 residues. Germline V gene sequence: CDR1 SGHVS, CDR2 FQNEAQ. The J segment lost 6 bases and the V segment lost 5 bases, leaving 6 bases of the junction unmatched. The CDR3 nucleotides read TGTGCCAGCAGCGCAGGGGGCGCGGGCGAGCAGTACTTC. Translating it yields CASSAGGAGEQYF.

CDR3: CATSDFSGQGSGEQYF. CDR3 sequence (DNA): TGTGCCACCAGTGATTTCTCGGGACAGGGTTCCGGCGAGCAGTACTTC. This sequence joins TRBV24-1 and TRBJ2-7; the match to TRBD1 covers 9 bases. J lost 6 bases, V lost 1 base, and 9 bases had no gene match. The CDR3 has 16 residues. Looked up from germline, CDR1 is KGHDR and CDR2 is SFDVKD.